The entry below describes one T cell receptor (beta chain). The entry originates in a study of blood T cell repertoires in COVID-19. Study details: Sources were T cells, B-cell-depleted T cells, or PBMCs; the material itself was cDNA or gDNA.

V gave up 4 bases and J gave up 2 bases, with 17 bases separating them. CDR1 is SGHAT and CDR2 is FQNNGV in the germline V gene. This CDR3 contains 16 residues. Profiling relied on immunoSEQ multiplex PCR, and the TCRdb table lists in-frame clones only, not all of them. This table has 150,000 or so clones, roughly 82% appearing once. The chain couples TRBV11-2 to TRBJ1-2, with D perhaps matching TRBD1 (5 bases). The sample was peripheral blood. This TCR was sampled from a human donor with acute or convalescent COVID-19. The donor label of this sample is uncertain. In nucleotides, the CDR3 is TGTGCCAGCAGCTCGGGAGCGGGGCCCGGGAACTATGGCTACACCTTC. This gives the protein CASSSGAGPGNYGYTF.